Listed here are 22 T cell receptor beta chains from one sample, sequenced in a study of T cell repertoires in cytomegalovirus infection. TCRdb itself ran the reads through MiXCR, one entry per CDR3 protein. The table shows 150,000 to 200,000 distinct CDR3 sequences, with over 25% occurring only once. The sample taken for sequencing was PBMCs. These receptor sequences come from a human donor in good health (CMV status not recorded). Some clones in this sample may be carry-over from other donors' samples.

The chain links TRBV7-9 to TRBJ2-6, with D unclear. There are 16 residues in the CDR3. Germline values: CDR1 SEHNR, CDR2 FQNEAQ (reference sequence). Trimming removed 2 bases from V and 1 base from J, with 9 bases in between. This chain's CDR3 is CASSLTIPSGANVLTF. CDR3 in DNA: TGTGCCAGCAGCTTAACAATCCCATCTGGGGCCAACGTCCTGACTTTC.

DNA of the CDR3: TGTGCCTCTCGAGGAACACCGAACACTGAAGCTTTCTTT. Translation: CASRGTPNTEAFF. V and J are TRBV12-3 or TRBV12-4 and TRBJ1-1; D is unclear. V gave up 11 bases and J gave up 1 base, with 14 bases separating them. The CDR3 spans 13 residues.

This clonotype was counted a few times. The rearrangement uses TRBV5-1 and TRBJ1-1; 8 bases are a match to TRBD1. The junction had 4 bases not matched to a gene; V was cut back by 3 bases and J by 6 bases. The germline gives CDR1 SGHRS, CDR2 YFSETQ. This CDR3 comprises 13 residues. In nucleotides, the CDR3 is TGCGCCAGCAGCTGGGGACAGGAGGCTGAAGCTTTCTTT. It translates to CASSWGQEAEAFF.

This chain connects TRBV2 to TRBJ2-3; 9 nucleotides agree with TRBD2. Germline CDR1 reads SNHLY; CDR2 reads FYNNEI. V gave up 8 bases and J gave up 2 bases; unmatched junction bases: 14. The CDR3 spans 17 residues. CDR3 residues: CASPGGSGGRFTDTQYF. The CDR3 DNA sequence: TGTGCCAGCCCGGGGGGGAGCGGGGGGCGGTTCACAGATACGCAGTATTTT.

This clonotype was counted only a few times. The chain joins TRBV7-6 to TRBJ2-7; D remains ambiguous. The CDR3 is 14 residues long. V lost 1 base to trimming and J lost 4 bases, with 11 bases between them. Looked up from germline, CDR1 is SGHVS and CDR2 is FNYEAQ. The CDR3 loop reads CASSLVTPGYEQYF. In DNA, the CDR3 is TGTGCCAGCAGCTTAGTAACCCCAGGATACGAGCAGTACTTC.

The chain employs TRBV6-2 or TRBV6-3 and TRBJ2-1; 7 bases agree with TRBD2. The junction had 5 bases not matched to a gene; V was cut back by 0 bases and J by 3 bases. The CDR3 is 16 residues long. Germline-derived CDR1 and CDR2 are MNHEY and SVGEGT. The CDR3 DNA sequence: TGTGCCAGCAGTTACTCGAGCCGGGGGGACTACAATGAGCAGTTCTTC. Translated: CASSYSSRGDYNEQFF.

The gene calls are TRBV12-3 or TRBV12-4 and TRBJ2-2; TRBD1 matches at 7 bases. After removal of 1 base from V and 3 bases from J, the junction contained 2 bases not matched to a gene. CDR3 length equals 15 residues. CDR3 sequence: CASSLGGTDTGELFF. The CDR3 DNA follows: TGTGCCAGCAGTTTAGGAGGGACAGACACCGGGGAGCTGTTTTTT.

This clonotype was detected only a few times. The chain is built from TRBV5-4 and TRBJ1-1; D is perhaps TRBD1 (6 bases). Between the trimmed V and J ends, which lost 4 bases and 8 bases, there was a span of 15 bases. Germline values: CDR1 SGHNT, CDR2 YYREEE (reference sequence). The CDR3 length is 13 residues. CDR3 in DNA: TGTGCCAGCAGCGTCAGCCGGGGGCCAGAAGCTTTCTTT. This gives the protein CASSVSRGPEAFF.

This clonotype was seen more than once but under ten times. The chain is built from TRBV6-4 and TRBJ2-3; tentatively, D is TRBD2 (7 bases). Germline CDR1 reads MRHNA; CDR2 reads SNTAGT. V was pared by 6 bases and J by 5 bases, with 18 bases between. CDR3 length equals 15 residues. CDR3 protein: CASSQMAGAKDTQYF. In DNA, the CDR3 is TGTGCCAGCAGCCAGATGGCGGGGGCGAAAGATACGCAGTATTTT.

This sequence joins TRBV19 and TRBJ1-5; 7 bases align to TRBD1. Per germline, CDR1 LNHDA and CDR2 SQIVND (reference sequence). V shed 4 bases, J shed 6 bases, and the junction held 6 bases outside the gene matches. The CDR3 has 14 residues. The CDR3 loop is CASSSEQGGQPQHF. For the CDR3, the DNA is TGTGCCAGTAGTAGTGAGCAGGGGGGTCAGCCCCAGCATTTT.

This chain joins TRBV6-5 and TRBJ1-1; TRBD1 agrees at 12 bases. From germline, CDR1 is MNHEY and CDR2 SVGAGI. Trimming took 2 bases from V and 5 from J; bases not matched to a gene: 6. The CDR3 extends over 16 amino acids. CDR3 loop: CASSYPGTGGITEAFF. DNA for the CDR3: TGTGCCAGCAGTTACCCGGGGACAGGGGGCATTACTGAAGCTTTCTTT.

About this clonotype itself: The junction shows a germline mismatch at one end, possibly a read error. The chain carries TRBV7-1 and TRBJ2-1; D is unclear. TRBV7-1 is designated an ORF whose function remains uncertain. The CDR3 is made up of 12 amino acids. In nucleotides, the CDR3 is TGTGCCAACAGCCCCTCCTGGGAAGAGCAGTTCTTC. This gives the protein CANSPSWEEQFF.

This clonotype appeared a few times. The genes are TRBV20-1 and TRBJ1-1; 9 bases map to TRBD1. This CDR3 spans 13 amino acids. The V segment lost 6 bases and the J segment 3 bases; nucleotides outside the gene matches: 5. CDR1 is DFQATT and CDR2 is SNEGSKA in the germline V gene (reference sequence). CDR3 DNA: TGCAGTGCGACAAGGACAGGGGACACTGAAGCTTTCTTT. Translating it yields CSATRTGDTEAFF.

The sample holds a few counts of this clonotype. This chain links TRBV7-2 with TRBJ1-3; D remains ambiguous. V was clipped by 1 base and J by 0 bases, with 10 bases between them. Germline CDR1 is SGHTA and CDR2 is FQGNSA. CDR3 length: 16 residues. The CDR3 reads CASSLDGSSSGNTIYF. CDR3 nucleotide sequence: TGTGCCAGCAGCTTAGATGGCAGCAGCTCTGGAAACACCATATATTTT.

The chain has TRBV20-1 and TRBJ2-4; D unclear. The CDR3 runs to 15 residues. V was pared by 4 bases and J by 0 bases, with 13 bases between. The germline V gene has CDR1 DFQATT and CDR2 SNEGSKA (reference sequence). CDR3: CSATTRVLAKNIQYF. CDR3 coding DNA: TGCAGTGCTACGACAAGGGTACTAGCCAAAAACATTCAGTACTTC.

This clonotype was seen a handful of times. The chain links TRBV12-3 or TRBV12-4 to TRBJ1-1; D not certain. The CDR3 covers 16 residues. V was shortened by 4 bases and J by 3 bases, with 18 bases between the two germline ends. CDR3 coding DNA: TGTGCCAGCAGTTCGTCCTTATGGGCAGGTGACACTGAAGCTTTCTTT. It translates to CASSSSLWAGDTEAFF.

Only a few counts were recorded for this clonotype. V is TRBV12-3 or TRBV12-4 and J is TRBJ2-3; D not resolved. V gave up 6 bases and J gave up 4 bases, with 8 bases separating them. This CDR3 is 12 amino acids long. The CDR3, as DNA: TGTGCCAGCAGAAATATCCCAGATACGCAGTATTTT. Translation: CASRNIPDTQYF.

CDR3 sequence (DNA): TGTGCCAGCAGTTTCGACAGCACAGATACGCAGTATTTT. Translation gives CASSFDSTDTQYF. The gene calls are TRBV28 and TRBJ2-3, with D hard to call. Germline V gene lookup returns CDR1 MDHEN and CDR2 SYDVKM. V shed 3 bases and J shed 0 bases, with 4 bases lying between them. There are 13 residues in the CDR3. Drawing the rest from reference TRBV28 and TRBJ2-3, the complete variable domain is DVKVTQSSRYLVKRTGEKVFLECVQDMDHENMFWYRQDPGLGLRLIYFSYDVKMKEKGDIPEGYSVSREKKERFSLILESASTNQTSMYLCASSFDSTDTQYFGPGTRLTVL.

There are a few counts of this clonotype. CDR3 DNA sequence: TGTGCCAGGAGGGAAGCTAACTATGGCTACACCTTC. Its translation is CARREANYGYTF. The V and J genes are TRBV7-2 and TRBJ1-2; D not resolved. Trimming stripped 9 bases from V and 0 bases from J, with 8 bases between. This CDR3 contains 12 residues. Looked up from germline, CDR1 is SGHTA and CDR2 is FQGNSA.

The CDR3 is CASKLNTEAFF. The CDR3 DNA reads as TGTGCCAGCAAGCTGAACACTGAAGCTTTCTTT. V usage is TRBV6-5 and J usage is TRBJ1-1; D remains unclear. V was pared by 7 bases and J by 0 bases, with 3 bases between. The CDR3 spans 11 residues. Germline V gene lookup returns CDR1 MNHEY and CDR2 SVGAGI.

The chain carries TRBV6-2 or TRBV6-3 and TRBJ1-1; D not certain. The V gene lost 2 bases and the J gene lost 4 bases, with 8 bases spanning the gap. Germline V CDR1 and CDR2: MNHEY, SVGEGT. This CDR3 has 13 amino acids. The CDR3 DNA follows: TGTGCCAGCAGTTACGAAAGACGCACTGAAGCTTTCTTT. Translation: CASSYERRTEAFF.

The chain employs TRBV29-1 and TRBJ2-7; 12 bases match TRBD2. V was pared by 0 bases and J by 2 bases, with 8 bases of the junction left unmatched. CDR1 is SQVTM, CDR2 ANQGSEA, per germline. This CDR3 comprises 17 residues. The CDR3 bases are TGCAGCGTTGAAGATCGAGGACTAGCGGGGCCCCCCTACGAGCAGTACTTC. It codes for CSVEDRGLAGPPYEQYF.